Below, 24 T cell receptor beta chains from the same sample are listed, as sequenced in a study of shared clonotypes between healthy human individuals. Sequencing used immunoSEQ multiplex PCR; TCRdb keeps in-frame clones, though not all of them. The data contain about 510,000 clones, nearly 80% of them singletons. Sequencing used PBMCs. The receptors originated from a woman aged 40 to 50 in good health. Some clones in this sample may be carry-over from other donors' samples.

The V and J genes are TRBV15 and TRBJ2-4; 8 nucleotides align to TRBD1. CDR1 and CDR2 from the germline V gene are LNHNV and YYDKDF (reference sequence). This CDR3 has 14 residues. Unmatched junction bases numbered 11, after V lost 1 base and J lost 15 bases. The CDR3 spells CATSRGDRRRGAYF. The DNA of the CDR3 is TGTGCCACCAGCAGAGGGGACAGGCGGAGGGGGGCGTACTTC. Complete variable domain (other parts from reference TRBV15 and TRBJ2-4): DAMVIQNPRYQVTQFGKPVTLSCSQTLNHNVMYWYQQKSSQAPKLLFHYYDKDFNNEADTPDNFQSRRPNTSFCFLDIRSPGLGDTAMYLCATSRGDRRRGAYFGAGTRLSVL.

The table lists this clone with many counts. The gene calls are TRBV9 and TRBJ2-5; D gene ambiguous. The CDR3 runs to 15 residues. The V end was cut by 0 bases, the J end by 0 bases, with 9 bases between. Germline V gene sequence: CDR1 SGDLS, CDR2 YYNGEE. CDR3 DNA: TGTGCCAGCAGCGTAGGGAAAGGTAACCAAGAGACCCAGTACTTC. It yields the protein CASSVGKGNQETQYF.

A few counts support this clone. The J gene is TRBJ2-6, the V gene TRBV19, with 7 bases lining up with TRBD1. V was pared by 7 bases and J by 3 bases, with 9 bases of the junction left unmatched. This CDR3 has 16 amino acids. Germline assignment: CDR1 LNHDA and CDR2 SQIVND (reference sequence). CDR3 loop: CASKGDSRRGANVLTF. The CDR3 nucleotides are TGTGCCAGTAAAGGGGACAGCCGACGTGGGGCCAACGTCCTGACTTTC.

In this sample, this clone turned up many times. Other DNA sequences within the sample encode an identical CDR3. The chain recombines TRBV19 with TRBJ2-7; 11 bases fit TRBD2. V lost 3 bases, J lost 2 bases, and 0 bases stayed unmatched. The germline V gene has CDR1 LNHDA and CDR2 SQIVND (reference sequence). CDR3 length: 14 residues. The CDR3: CASSMTSGTYEQYF. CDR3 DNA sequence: TGTGCCAGTAGTATGACTAGCGGGACCTACGAGCAGTACTTC.

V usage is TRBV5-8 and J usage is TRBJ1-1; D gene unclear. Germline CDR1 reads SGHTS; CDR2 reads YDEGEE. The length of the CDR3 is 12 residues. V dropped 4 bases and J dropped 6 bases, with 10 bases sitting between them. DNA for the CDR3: TGTGCCAGCAGCACCGGACGCTCTGAAGCTTTCTTT. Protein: CASSTGRSEAFF.

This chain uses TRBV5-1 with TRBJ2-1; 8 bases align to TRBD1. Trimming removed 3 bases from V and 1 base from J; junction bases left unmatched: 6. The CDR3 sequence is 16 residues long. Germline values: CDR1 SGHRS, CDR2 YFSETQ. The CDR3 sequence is CASSWTGKGSYNEQFF. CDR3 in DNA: TGCGCCAGCAGCTGGACAGGGAAGGGGTCCTACAATGAGCAGTTCTTC.

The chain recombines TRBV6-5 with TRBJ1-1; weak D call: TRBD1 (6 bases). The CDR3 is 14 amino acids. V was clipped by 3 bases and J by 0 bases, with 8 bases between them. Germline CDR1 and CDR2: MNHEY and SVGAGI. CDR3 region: CASSYQGMNTEAFF. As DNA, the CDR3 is TGTGCCAGCAGTTATCAGGGGATGAACACTGAAGCTTTCTTT.

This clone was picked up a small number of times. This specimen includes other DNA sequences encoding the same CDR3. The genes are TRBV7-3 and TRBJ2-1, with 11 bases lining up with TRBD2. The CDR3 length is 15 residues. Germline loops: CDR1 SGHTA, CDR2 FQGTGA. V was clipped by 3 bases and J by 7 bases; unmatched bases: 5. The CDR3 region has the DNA TGTGCCAGCAGCTTGGTACTAGCGGGGGCGAATGAGCAGTTCTTC. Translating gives CASSLVLAGANEQFF.

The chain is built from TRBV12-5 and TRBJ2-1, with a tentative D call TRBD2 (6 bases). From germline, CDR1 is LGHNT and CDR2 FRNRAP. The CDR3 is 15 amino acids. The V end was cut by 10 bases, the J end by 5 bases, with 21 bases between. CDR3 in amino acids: CAIKFGGTIHNEQFF. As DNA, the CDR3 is TGTGCTATCAAATTTGGGGGGACCATTCACAATGAGCAGTTCTTC.

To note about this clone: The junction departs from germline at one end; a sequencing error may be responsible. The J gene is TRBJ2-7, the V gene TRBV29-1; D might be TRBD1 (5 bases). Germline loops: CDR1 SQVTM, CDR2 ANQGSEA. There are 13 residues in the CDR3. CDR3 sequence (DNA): TGCAGCGGTTCAGGGAAGAGCTCCTGCGAGCAGTACTTC. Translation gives CSGSGKSSCEQYF.

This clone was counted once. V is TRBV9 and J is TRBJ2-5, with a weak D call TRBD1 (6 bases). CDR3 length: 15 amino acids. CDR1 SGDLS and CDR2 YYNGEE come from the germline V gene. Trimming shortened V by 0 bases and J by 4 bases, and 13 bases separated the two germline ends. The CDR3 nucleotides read TGTGCCAGCAGCGTAGAAGGGACACAGGTAGAGACCCAGTACTTC. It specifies CASSVEGTQVETQYF. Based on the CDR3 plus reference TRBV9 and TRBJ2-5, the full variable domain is DSGVTQTPKHLITATGQRVTLRCSPRSGDLSVYWYQQSLDQGLQFLIQYYNGEERAKGNILERFSAQQFPDLHSELNLSSLELGDSALYFCASSVEGTQVETQYFGPGTRLLVL.

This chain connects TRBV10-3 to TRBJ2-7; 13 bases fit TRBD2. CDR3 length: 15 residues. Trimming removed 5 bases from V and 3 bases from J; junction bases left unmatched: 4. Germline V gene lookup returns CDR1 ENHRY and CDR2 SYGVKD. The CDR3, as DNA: TGTGCCATCAGTACCCGGACTAGCGGGAGCTACGAGCAGTACTTC. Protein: CAISTRTSGSYEQYF.

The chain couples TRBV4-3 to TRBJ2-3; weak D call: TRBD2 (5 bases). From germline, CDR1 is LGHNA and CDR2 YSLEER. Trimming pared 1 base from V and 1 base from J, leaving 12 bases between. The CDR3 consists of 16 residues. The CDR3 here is CASSQVSGRRTDTQYF. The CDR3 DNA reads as TGCGCCAGCAGCCAAGTCAGCGGCAGACGCACAGATACGCAGTATTTT.

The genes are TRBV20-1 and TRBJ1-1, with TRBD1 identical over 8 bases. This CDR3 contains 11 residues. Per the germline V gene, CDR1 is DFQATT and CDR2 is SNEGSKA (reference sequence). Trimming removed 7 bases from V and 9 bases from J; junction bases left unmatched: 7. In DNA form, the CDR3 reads TGCAGTGTCTACAGGGGGACCCAAGCTTTCTTT. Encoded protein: CSVYRGTQAFF.

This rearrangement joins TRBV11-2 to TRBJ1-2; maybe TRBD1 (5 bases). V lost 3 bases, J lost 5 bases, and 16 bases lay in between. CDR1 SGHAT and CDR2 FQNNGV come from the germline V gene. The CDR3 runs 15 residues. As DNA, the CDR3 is TGTGCCAGCAGCTTCGGGGCCCAGGGCTTATATGGCTACACCTTC. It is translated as CASSFGAQGLYGYTF.

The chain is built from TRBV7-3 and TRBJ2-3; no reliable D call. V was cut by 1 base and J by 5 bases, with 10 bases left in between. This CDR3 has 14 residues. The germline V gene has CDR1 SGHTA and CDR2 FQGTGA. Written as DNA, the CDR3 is TGTGCCAGCAGCTTAAGAAGCCCGGTAGATACGCAGTATTTT. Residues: CASSLRSPVDTQYF. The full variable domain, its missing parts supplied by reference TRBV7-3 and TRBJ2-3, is GAGVSQTPSNKVTEKGKYVELRCDPISGHTALYWYRQSLGQGPEFLIYFQGTGAADDSGLPNDRFFAVRPEGSVSTLKIQRTERGDSAVYLCASSLRSPVDTQYFGPGTRLTVL.

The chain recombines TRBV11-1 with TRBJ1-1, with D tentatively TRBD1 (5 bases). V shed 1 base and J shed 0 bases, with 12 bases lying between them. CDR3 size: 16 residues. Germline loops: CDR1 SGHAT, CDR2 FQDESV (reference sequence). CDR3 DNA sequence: TGTGCCAGCAGCTTAGGAGCAGGGTCACTGAACACTGAAGCTTTCTTT. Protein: CASSLGAGSLNTEAFF.

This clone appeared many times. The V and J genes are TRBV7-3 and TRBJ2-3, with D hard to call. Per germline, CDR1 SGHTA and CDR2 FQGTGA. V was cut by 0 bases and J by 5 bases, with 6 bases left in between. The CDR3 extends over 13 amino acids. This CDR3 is CASSLTPGDTQYF. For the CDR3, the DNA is TGTGCCAGCAGCTTAACACCCGGAGATACGCAGTATTTT.

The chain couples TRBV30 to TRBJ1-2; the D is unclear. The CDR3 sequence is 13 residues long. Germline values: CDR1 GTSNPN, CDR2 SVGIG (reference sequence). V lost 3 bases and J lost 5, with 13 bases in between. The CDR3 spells CAWSPTGVYGYTF. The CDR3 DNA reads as TGTGCCTGGAGCCCAACGGGAGTTTATGGCTACACCTTC.

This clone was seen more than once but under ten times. The CDR3 nucleotides read TGTGCCTGGAGTGTACTCGGTCTGGCTCGCTACGAGCAGTACTTC. Translating gives CAWSVLGLARYEQYF. The V gene is TRBV30, the J gene TRBJ2-7; D is unclear. Between the trimmed V and J ends, which lost 0 bases and 3 bases, there was a span of 15 bases. Germline V CDR1 and CDR2: GTSNPN, SVGIG (reference sequence). The CDR3 spans 15 residues.

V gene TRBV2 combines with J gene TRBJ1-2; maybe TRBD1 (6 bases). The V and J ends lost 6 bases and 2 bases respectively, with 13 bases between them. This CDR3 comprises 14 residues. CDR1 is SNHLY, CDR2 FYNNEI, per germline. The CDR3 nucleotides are TGTGCCAGCAGGGCAGGGGAGGTAAACTATGGCTACACCTTC. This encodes CASRAGEVNYGYTF.

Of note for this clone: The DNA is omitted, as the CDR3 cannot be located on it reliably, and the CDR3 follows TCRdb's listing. The CDR3 sequence: CASSQDRGWGPGSTF. The chain couples TRBV4-3 to TRBJ1-2. The length of the CDR3 is 15 amino acids, counting both ends. Germline CDR1 and CDR2: LGHNA and YSLEER.

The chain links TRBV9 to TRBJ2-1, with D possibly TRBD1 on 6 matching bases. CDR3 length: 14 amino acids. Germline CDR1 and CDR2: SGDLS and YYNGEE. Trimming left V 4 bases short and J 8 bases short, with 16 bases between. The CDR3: CASSNQGGEDEQFF. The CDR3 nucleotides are TGTGCCAGCAGCAACCAAGGGGGTGAGGATGAGCAGTTCTTC. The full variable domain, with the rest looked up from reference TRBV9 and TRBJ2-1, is DSGVTQTPKHLITATGQRVTLRCSPRSGDLSVYWYQQSLDQGLQFLIQYYNGEERAKGNILERFSAQQFPDLHSELNLSSLELGDSALYFCASSNQGGEDEQFFGPGTRLTVL.

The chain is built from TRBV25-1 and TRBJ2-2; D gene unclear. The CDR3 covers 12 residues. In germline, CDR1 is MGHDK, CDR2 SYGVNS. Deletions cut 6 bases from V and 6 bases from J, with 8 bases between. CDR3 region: CASSLVAGELFF. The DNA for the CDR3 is TGTGCCAGCAGCCTCGTGGCCGGGGAGCTGTTTTTT.